These T cell receptor beta chains were read from a single sample in a study of T cells in Graves' hyperthyroidism and ophthalmopathy. Via MiXCR, TCRdb re-called the multiplex PCR reads, giving one row per CDR3 protein. The table records fewer than 650,000 distinct CDR3 sequences, approximately 14% of them present only once. The sequenced sample consisted of blood. All receptors come from a woman between 18 and 29 years old with Graves' ophthalmopathy. Both conserved end residues are part of each CDR3. Fields, in order: clone size, J gene, V gene, D gene, CDR3 protein, CDR3 DNA. D genes are given only for firm matches. Size is omitted from some rows. Given values are once, few, many or a class for expanded clones.

clone size: few; J gene: TRBJ1-3; V gene: TRBV7-8; D gene: TRBD1; CDR3 protein: CASSFWDSDFSGNTIYF; CDR3 DNA: TGTGCCAGCAGCTTCTGGGACAGCGACTTCTCTGGAAACACCATATATTTT
clone size: many; J gene: TRBJ2-7; V gene: TRBV6-2/TRBV6-3; D gene: TRBD2; CDR3 protein: CASSYSILGTSGRVYEQYF; CDR3 DNA: TGTGCCAGCAGTTACTCGATACTTGGGACTAGCGGGAGGGTGTACGAGCAGTACTTC
clone size: many; J gene: TRBJ1-4; V gene: TRBV2; D gene: TRBD1; CDR3 protein: CASREDRAEKLFF; CDR3 DNA: TGTGCCAGCAGAGAGGACAGGGCTGAAAAACTGTTTTTT
clone size: few; J gene: TRBJ2-5; V gene: TRBV24-1; D gene: NA; CDR3 protein: CATSDYLDWETQYF; CDR3 DNA: TGTGCCACCAGTGACTATCTCGACTGGGAGACCCAGTACTTC
clone size: NA; J gene: TRBJ1-1; V gene: TRBV19; D gene: TRBD1; CDR3 protein: CASSMITWDRVGDTEAFF; CDR3 DNA: TGTGCCAGTAGTATGATAACTTGGGACAGGGTTGGGGACACTGAAGCTTTCTTT
clone size: NA; J gene: TRBJ2-7; V gene: TRBV27; D gene: TRBD2; CDR3 protein: CASSLTQGPAGAYEQYF; CDR3 DNA: TGTGCCAGCAGTTTAACCCAGGGACCAGCGGGGGCCTACGAGCAGTACTTC
clone size: few; J gene: TRBJ1-6; V gene: TRBV12-3/TRBV12-4; D gene: NA; CDR3 protein: CASSLGGGAGSVHF; CDR3 DNA: TGTGCCAGCAGTTTAGGGGGTGGGGCGGGAAGCGTCCACTTT
clone size: NA; J gene: TRBJ1-3; V gene: TRBV19; D gene: TRBD1; CDR3 protein: CAASNQGGRNTIYF; CDR3 DNA: TGTGCCGCCTCTAATCAGGGGGGCAGAAACACCATATATTTT
clone size: few; J gene: TRBJ1-5; V gene: TRBV12-3/TRBV12-4; D gene: NA; CDR3 protein: CASSLRGVNQPQHF; CDR3 DNA: TGTGCCAGCAGTTTAAGGGGGGTCAATCAGCCCCAGCATTTT
clone size: NA; J gene: TRBJ2-2; V gene: TRBV3-1; D gene: TRBD2; CDR3 protein: CASSQEGLADYTGELFF; CDR3 DNA: TGTGCCAGCAGCCAAGAGGGGCTAGCGGACTACACCGGGGAGCTGTTTTTT
clone size: many; J gene: TRBJ2-1; V gene: TRBV20-1; D gene: NA; CDR3 protein: CSANSSPEQFF; CDR3 DNA: TGCAGTGCTAATAGCAGCCCTGAGCAGTTCTTC
clone size: many; J gene: TRBJ2-7; V gene: TRBV12-3/TRBV12-4; D gene: TRBD2; CDR3 protein: CASSSSWAGAREQYF; CDR3 DNA: TGTGCCAGCAGTTCCTCGTGGGCGGGAGCACGGGAGCAGTACTTC
clone size: many; J gene: TRBJ2-7; V gene: TRBV28; D gene: NA; CDR3 protein: CASSFPHPEGYEQYF; CDR3 DNA: TGTGCCAGCAGTTTCCCCCACCCTGAGGGCTACGAGCAGTACTTC
clone size: few; J gene: TRBJ1-1; V gene: TRBV30; D gene: NA; CDR3 protein: CAWSQEEENTEAFF; CDR3 DNA: TGTGCCTGGAGCCAGGAAGAGGAGAACACTGAAGCTTTCTTT
clone size: many; J gene: TRBJ1-2; V gene: TRBV10-3; D gene: TRBD1; CDR3 protein: CAISEVTGGGDGYTF; CDR3 DNA: TGTGCCATCAGTGAGGTCACAGGGGGTGGTGATGGCTACACCTTC
clone size: many; J gene: TRBJ2-7; V gene: TRBV30; D gene: TRBD2; CDR3 protein: CAWRNSGRAYEQYF; CDR3 DNA: TGTGCCTGGAGAAACAGCGGGAGGGCCTACGAGCAGTACTTC
clone size: many; J gene: TRBJ2-1; V gene: TRBV3-1; D gene: NA; CDR3 protein: CASSQEPVAGNEQFF; CDR3 DNA: TGTGCCAGCAGCCAAGAACCAGTGGCCGGTAATGAGCAGTTCTTC
clone size: many; J gene: TRBJ2-3; V gene: TRBV12-3/TRBV12-4; D gene: NA; CDR3 protein: CASSLQNTQYF; CDR3 DNA: TGTGCCAGCAGTTTACAGAATACGCAGTATTTT
clone size: NA; J gene: TRBJ2-7; V gene: TRBV6-1; D gene: TRBD1; CDR3 protein: CASRKQSTGNSYEQYF; CDR3 DNA: TGTGCCAGCAGAAAACAATCGACAGGGAATTCCTACGAGCAGTACTTC
clone size: many; J gene: TRBJ2-7; V gene: TRBV6-1; D gene: TRBD2; CDR3 protein: CASTSGGAEVQYF; CDR3 DNA: TGTGCCAGCACCTCGGGAGGGGCTGAGGTGCAGTACTTC
clone size: few; J gene: TRBJ1-6; V gene: TRBV5-6; D gene: NA; CDR3 protein: CASSPLGHRAVWNSPLHF; CDR3 DNA: TGTGCCAGCAGCCCTCTGGGGCACCGGGCGGTATGGAATTCACCCCTCCACTTT
clone size: NA; J gene: TRBJ1-2; V gene: TRBV28; D gene: NA; CDR3 protein: CASSFVGAKYGYTF; CDR3 DNA: TGTGCCAGCAGTTTTGTGGGGGCTAAATATGGCTACACCTTC
clone size: many; J gene: TRBJ2-2; V gene: TRBV7-9; D gene: TRBD1; CDR3 protein: CASETGLTGELFF; CDR3 DNA: TGTGCCAGCGAGACAGGGCTCACCGGGGAGCTGTTTTTT